This TCR beta chain was identified during a study of blood T cell repertoires in COVID-19 (dated by TCRdb to 2018 to 2021). For the study in its entirety: The collaborator samples originated in the United States, Italy and Spain and spanned the acute and convalescent phases of COVID-19. Deeply sampled blood TCRbeta repertoires from subjects exposed to, actively infected with, or recovered from COVID-19 were included in the dataset. Sample metadata almost always included a de-identified subject ID, COVID-19 status, age in years and sex. The prospective study material was composed of cDNA or gDNA derived from T cells, B-cell-depleted T cells, or PBMCs. Where available, HLA class I and class II types were taken from metadata supplied by the sample provider and were not determined by assay-based typing. The samples were drawn from two sources: the first 160 participants of the ongoing ImmuneRACE study, and 1,200 or so subjects contributed by 6 global collaborators. A freely available public database, intended as a resource for researchers studying the immune response to SARS-CoV-2, is where the repertoires were released.

Whole blood was collected in K2EDTA tubes by collaborating institutions according to the institutions' own protocols. For TCRbeta analysis, collaborator samples were shipped as frozen whole blood, as isolated PBMCs, or as DNA extracted from either sample type. On this clone: Its antigen has not been determined. No quality values exist for individual bases; no much larger clone is one base distant.

CDR1 and CDR2, looked up from the germline V gene (reference sequence), are WNHNN and SYGVQD. From the cysteine through the phenylalanine, the CDR3 covers 17 amino acids. The sequence is cut down to CDR3 DNA, 51 bases in frame from base 1. V ends up 0 bases short and J 4 bases short, with an unmatched junction base count of 7. TCRbeta CDR3 regions were amplified from genomic DNA using the immunoSEQ Assay, a bias-controlled multiplex PCR. Regarding the original processing steps: The number of nucleated cells in each sample was estimated by amplification of reference gene primers within the assay. Sequence reads were collapsed and filtered to measure the absolute abundance of every unique TCRbeta CDR3 rearrangement. For each sample, productive Simpson clonality was calculated as the square root of Simpson's diversity index over productive rearrangements. In TCRdb, the immuneACCESS table is reduced to in-frame sequences with V and J assigned. These tables do not hold every clone; where another copy was compared, an unresolved V gene accounts for under half, and the others remain unexplained. The V and J calls and clone size come from that table; D and trimming were worked out from the DNA. For this sample there are around 200,000 clones; less than 90% appear just once. Less than 1.5% of the sample lies in the top ten.

The study at large found these results: The quantity of clinical and demographic metadata differed by source and by participant and was supplied without curation.

The receptor was derived from a man under 40 with acute or convalescent COVID-19. Sequenced sample: peripheral blood. The rearranged chain carries TRBV10-1 and TRBJ2-3, and TRBD2 aligns with 10 junction nucleotides. The CDR3 region has the sequence CASSESAISGGPDTQYF. The DNA sequence follows: TGCGCCAGCAGTGAGTCGGCTATTAGCGGGGGGCCAGATACGCAGTATTTT.